The 24 T cell receptor beta chains below were found in one sample sequenced in a study of Tregs in tolerant kidney transplant recipients. CFSE-labeled recipient PBMCs were cultured more than 5 days with irradiated graft donor PBMCs, then FACS-sorted. Their cognate antigens are unknown. The assay was immunoSEQ multiplex PCR, and TCRdb's table has in-frame clones only and misses some. This sample's clone table lists thousands of clones. This material consisted of CD4+ T cells from blood cultured with allogeneic cells, taken before the transplant. All receptors come from a human patient who received a combined kidney and bone marrow transplant.

Turning to this clone: The read finishes 3 residues shy of the CDR3 end, and the germline J gene is used to complete it. The rearrangement uses TRBV20-1 and TRBJ2-4; 7 positions agree with TRBD1. The CDR3 sequence is 14 residues long. J was trimmed by 5 bases and V by 0 bases; bases with no gene match: 4. From germline, CDR1 is DFQATT and CDR2 SNEGSKA (reference sequence). The CDR3 sequence is CSAREWTGQNIQYF. CDR3 DNA, as far as it was read: TGCAGTGCTAGAGAATGGACAGGTCAAAACATT.

A note on this clone: The CDR3 end lies 3 residues beyond the end of the read and is filled in from the germline J gene. The chain employs TRBV15 and TRBJ2-7, with TRBD1 identical over 10 bases. Germline CDR1 and CDR2: LNHNV and YYDKDF (reference sequence). After removal of 5 bases from V and 2 bases from J, the junction contained 9 bases not matched to a gene. This CDR3 region has 16 residues. CDR3 sequence: CATSLGAGTGAYEQYF. CDR3 bases read: TGTGCCACCAGCCTAGGGGCCGGGACAGGGGCCTACGAG.

Considering frequency, this clone is medium-sized. Sequencing ends 3 residues short of the CDR3 end; the germline J gene provides the rest. The gene calls are TRBV14 and TRBJ2-6, with TRBD1 matching over 8 bases. V shed 8 bases, J shed 1 base, and the junction held 7 bases outside the gene matches. CDR1 SGHDN and CDR2 FVKESK come from the germline V gene. This CDR3 is built from 16 residues. The CDR3: CASGRTGKSGANVLTF. CDR3 bases read: TGTGCCAGCGGTAGGACAGGGAAATCTGGGGCCAACGTC.

Frequency places this clone as medium-sized. Sequencing ends 3 residues short of the CDR3 end; the germline J gene provides the rest. This sequence joins TRBV7-8 and TRBJ2-7, with a weak D call TRBD1 (6 bases). Germline V lookup: CDR1 SGHVS, CDR2 FQNEAQ. The CDR3 loop spans 17 amino acids. The germline V and J ends were trimmed by 5 bases and 0 bases, with 20 bases remaining between them. The CDR3 DNA, read in part, is TGTGCCAGCAGCCAGAGGTTGGAGAACAGGGACTCCTACGAG. Amino acids: CASSQRLENRDSYE. The CDR3 in full is CASSQRLENRDSYEQYF.

This clone shows up as large by frequency. Read data end 3 residues before the CDR3 end; the end is taken from the germline J gene. Additional DNA sequences in this sample encode the identical CDR3. This chain links TRBV7-2 with TRBJ1-5; possible D gene TRBD1, 5 bases. Germline-derived CDR1 and CDR2 are SGHTA and FQGNSA. V was trimmed by 5 bases and J by 4 bases, leaving 9 bases between them. The CDR3 has 13 residues. The sequenced CDR3 bases are TGTGCCAGCAGCCTACGGGGGAATCAGCCC. Its translation: CASSLRGNQP. The complete CDR3 protein is CASSLRGNQPQHF. The full variable domain, rest sourced from reference TRBV7-2 and TRBJ1-5, is GAGVSQSPSNKVTEKGKDVELRCDPISGHTALYWYRQSLGQGLEFLIYFQGNSAPDKSGLPSDRFSAERTGGSVSTLTIQRTQQEDSAVYLCASSLRGNQPQHFGDGTRLSIL.

About this clone itself: The read ends 3 residues shy of where the CDR3 ends; the end is completed using the germline J gene. The chain couples TRBV28 to TRBJ2-7; TRBD2 matches 7 bases. With V trimmed by 3 bases and J by 3 bases, 5 bases remained unmatched. Germline values: CDR1 MDHEN, CDR2 SYDVKM. This CDR3 spans 14 amino acids. The sequenced CDR3 bases are TGTGCCAGCAGTTTGGGGGGGGTAATCTACGAG. It encodes CASSLGGVIYE. The whole CDR3 protein is CASSLGGVIYEQYF.

With respect to this clone: The DNA ends 3 residues before the CDR3 does, and the rest of the CDR3 is filled in from the germline J gene. The V and J genes are TRBV2 and TRBJ1-6; D gene unclear. Deletions cut 4 bases from V and 8 bases from J, with 9 bases between. Germline CDR1 is SNHLY and CDR2 is FYNNEI. This CDR3 comprises 13 residues. The chain's CDR3 is CASSVDTHSPLHF. Partial CDR3 DNA: TGTGCCAGCAGTGTAGACACCCATTCACCC.

Worth noting for this clone: With the read ending 3 residues before the CDR3 end, the germline J gene is used to fill in that end. The chain couples TRBV2 to TRBJ2-2, with a tentative D call TRBD1 (6 bases). The germline V gene has CDR1 SNHLY and CDR2 FYNNEI. Trimming took off 6 bases at V and 1 base at J, with 18 bases between the two ends. The CDR3 spans 17 residues. The CDR3 is CASRDHRTAQNTGELFF. The sequenced part of the CDR3 DNA is TGTGCCAGCAGGGACCACCGGACAGCCCAGAACACCGGGGAG.

Judged by frequency, this clone is medium-sized. The read ends 3 residues early relative to the CDR3; the germline J gene fills the gap. The chain recombines TRBV20-1 with TRBJ2-1, with D perhaps TRBD1 (6 bases). The V gene's germline CDR1 is DFQATT and CDR2 SNEGSKA (reference sequence). V was pared by 5 bases and J by 4 bases, with 12 bases between. The CDR3 spans 13 residues. CDR3 loop: CSAQGSQYNEQFF. The part of the CDR3 DNA that was read is TGCAGTGCTCAGGGGTCACAATACAATGAG.

To note about this clone: Coverage ceases 3 residues before the CDR3 finishes, and the germline J gene fills in the end. V gene TRBV7-9 combines with J gene TRBJ2-7; 11 nucleotides agree with TRBD2. The CDR3 is 14 residues long. Germline loops: CDR1 SEHNR, CDR2 FQNEAQ (reference sequence). V lost 4 bases, J lost 2 bases, and 1 base stayed unmatched. The sequenced part of the CDR3 DNA is TGTGCCAGCAGCTCTAGCGGGAGGCCCTACGAG. It translates to CASSSSGRPYE. The CDR3 reads in full as CASSSSGRPYEQYF.

This clone ranks as medium-sized (0.01 to 0.1%) in terms of frequency. The CDR3 extends 3 residues past the end of the read, so its final part is completed from the germline J gene. The rearrangement uses TRBV7-2 and TRBJ2-3; D remains ambiguous. Germline CDR1 reads SGHTA; CDR2 reads FQGNSA. The CDR3 sequence is 12 residues long. Trimming stripped 5 bases from V and 2 bases from J, with 5 bases between. The sequenced part of the CDR3 DNA is TGTGCCAGCAGCCAGTCCACAGATACG. Residues: CASSQSTDT. The entire CDR3 protein is CASSQSTDTQYF.

This clone counts as medium-sized by frequency. The CDR3 end lies 3 residues beyond the end of the read and is filled in from the germline J gene. The V call is TRBV7-2, the J call TRBJ2-5; the D gene is possibly TRBD2 (5 bases). The CDR3 sequence is 14 residues long. CDR1 is SGHTA and CDR2 is FQGNSA in the germline V gene. V lost 6 bases, J lost 3 bases, and 14 bases lay in between. The part of the CDR3 DNA that was read is TGTGCCAGCAGTTTTAGCGCAACTAAAGAGACC. It yields the protein CASSFSATKET. The whole CDR3 protein is CASSFSATKETQYF. Full variable domain (remainder filled in from reference TRBV7-2 and TRBJ2-5): GAGVSQSPSNKVTEKGKDVELRCDPISGHTALYWYRQSLGQGLEFLIYFQGNSAPDKSGLPSDRFSAERTGGSVSTLTIQRTQQEDSAVYLCASSFSATKETQYFGPGTRLLVL.

This clone registers medium-sized (0.01 to 0.1%) by frequency. The read ends 3 residues early relative to the CDR3; the germline J gene fills the gap. The chain joins TRBV5-1 to TRBJ1-4, with TRBD1 as a possible D gene (6 bases). The CDR3 is made up of 22 amino acids. Trimming took 1 base from V and 3 from J, leaving 31 bases between them. The germline CDR1 and CDR2 sequences are SGHRS and YFSETQ. The CDR3 sequence is CASSLPSLAPSGGLRANEKLFF. The CDR3 bases that were read are TGCGCCAGCAGCTTGCCTTCCCTAGCCCCTAGCGGGGGGCTTAGGGCTAATGAAAAA.

This clone counts as medium-sized by frequency. The CDR3 goes on 3 residues after the read ends, and that part is filled in from the germline J gene. The rearrangement uses TRBV6-2 or TRBV6-3 and TRBJ1-1, with TRBD1 as a possible D gene (5 bases). The ends were cut back, 8 bases at V and 4 bases at J, with 8 bases in the middle. CDR1 and CDR2 from the germline V gene are MNHEY and SVGEGT. This CDR3 has 11 residues. CDR3 bases read: TGTGCCAGCGGAAGGGGCACTGAA. It specifies CASGRGTE. From start to end, the CDR3 is CASGRGTEAFF.

Judged by frequency, this clone is medium-sized. The read finishes 3 residues shy of the CDR3 end, and the germline J gene is used to complete it. The genes are TRBV19 and TRBJ1-1; possible D gene TRBD1, 5 bases. There are 14 residues in the CDR3. The V end lost 2 bases, the J end lost 1 base, and 8 bases lay between the germline ends. CDR1 LNHDA and CDR2 SQIVND come from the germline V gene (reference sequence). CDR3 bases read: TGTGCCAGTAGTATATATGACAGGAACACTGAA. It yields the protein CASSIYDRNTE. The complete CDR3 protein is CASSIYDRNTEAFF.

As concerns this clone: The read terminates 3 residues before the CDR3 end, so the remaining end is supplied by the germline J gene. The rearrangement uses TRBV7-2 and TRBJ2-7; TRBD2 agrees at 8 bases. The ends lost 5 bases at V and 2 bases at J; junction bases unmatched: 5. The CDR3 has 14 residues. Germline assignment: CDR1 SGHTA and CDR2 FQGNSA. The part of the CDR3 DNA that was read is TGTGCCAGCAGCCCTCGGACTAGCCCCTACGAG. Translated: CASSPRTSPYE. The full CDR3 reads CASSPRTSPYEQYF.

As regards this clone: The read comes to an end 3 residues before the CDR3 does, leaving the germline J gene to fill in the end. This chain joins TRBV6-2 or TRBV6-3 and TRBJ2-7; 8 bases match TRBD2. Germline-derived CDR1 and CDR2 are MNHEY and SVGEGT. V shed 5 bases and J 1 base; nucleotides not matched to a gene: 10. This CDR3 spans 16 amino acids. Incomplete CDR3 DNA: TGTGCCAGCAGTCGCATTTCTAGCGGGCCATCCTACGAG. It encodes CASSRISSGPSYE. The whole CDR3 sequence reads CASSRISSGPSYEQYF.

Comment on this clone: The read ends 3 residues shy of where the CDR3 ends; the end is completed using the germline J gene. The chain has TRBV10-1 and TRBJ1-2; possibly TRBD1 for D (5 bases). The CDR3 is 13 amino acids. V dropped 6 bases and J dropped 5 bases, with 13 bases sitting between them. CDR1 is WNHNN and CDR2 is SYGVQD in the germline V gene (reference sequence). The part of the CDR3 DNA that was read is TGCGCCAGCAGCCTCGACAGAACATATGGC. Translated: CASSLDRTYG. The complete CDR3 sequence is CASSLDRTYGYTF.

Concerning this clone itself: The read terminates 3 residues before the CDR3 end, so the remaining end is supplied by the germline J gene. The V and J genes are TRBV28 and TRBJ2-7, with TRBD1 as a possible D gene (5 bases). CDR1 and CDR2 from the germline V gene are MDHEN and SYDVKM. V lost 6 bases and J lost 2, with 11 bases in between. The CDR3 contains 13 residues. The CDR3 protein is CASRPQATYEQYF. CDR3 bases read: TGTGCCAGCAGGCCACAGGCTACCTACGAG.

This clone is identified as medium-sized from frequency. Read sequence stops 3 residues before the CDR3 end, and the germline J gene provides the missing end. The chain recombines TRBV4-1 with TRBJ1-3; D is uncertain. Germline assignment: CDR1 MGHRA and CDR2 YSYEKL. The V end lost 4 bases, the J end lost 0 bases, and 13 bases lay between the germline ends. The CDR3 extends over 16 amino acids. The chain's CDR3 is CASSPSTAFSGNTIYF. The sequenced part of the CDR3 DNA is TGCGCCAGCAGCCCTTCTACCGCATTCTCTGGAAACACC.

In regard to this clone: The CDR3 end is not reached by the read, which stops 3 residues before it; the germline J gene fills it in. The chain employs TRBV7-2 and TRBJ2-7; 11 nucleotides match TRBD2. The CDR3 sequence is 18 residues long. Germline trimming cut 0 bases from V and 4 bases from J; bases unmatched to any gene: 11. The germline V gene encodes CDR1 SGHTA and CDR2 FQGNSA. The covered CDR3 bases are TGTGCCAGCAGCTTAGCCCCTAGCGGGGGGACGTTGTTTTACGAG. Translated: CASSLAPSGGTLFYE. The entire CDR3 is CASSLAPSGGTLFYEQYF. The whole variable domain, filled in from reference TRBV7-2 and TRBJ2-7, reads GAGVSQSPSNKVTEKGKDVELRCDPISGHTALYWYRQSLGQGLEFLIYFQGNSAPDKSGLPSDRFSAERTGGSVSTLTIQRTQQEDSAVYLCASSLAPSGGTLFYEQYFGPGTRLTVT.

This clone is identified as medium-sized from frequency. Read data end 3 residues before the CDR3 end; the end is taken from the germline J gene. V and J are TRBV29-1 and TRBJ2-7; TRBD1 matches 7 bases. Germline loops: CDR1 SQVTM, CDR2 ANQGSEA. J lost 6 bases, V lost 6 bases, and 5 bases had no gene match. The CDR3 contains 11 residues. The sequenced CDR3 bases are TGCAGCGTGGGACAGTTGGGCGAG. Residues: CSVGQLGE. The entire CDR3 reads CSVGQLGEQYF.

This clone is called medium-sized based on its frequency. With the read ending 3 residues before the CDR3 end, the germline J gene is used to fill in that end. The chain employs TRBV20-1 and TRBJ2-2; D is ambiguous. The CDR3 consists of 10 residues. Deletions cut 7 bases from V and 7 bases from J, with 7 bases between. The germline V gene has CDR1 DFQATT and CDR2 SNEGSKA (reference sequence). CDR3 bases read: TGCAGTGTGGCTGACGGGGAG. It codes for CSVADGE. The full-length CDR3 reads as CSVADGELFF.

This clone is medium-sized by frequency. The read falls 3 residues short of the CDR3 end, and the missing part is taken from the germline J gene. The chain combines TRBV18 with TRBJ1-1, with a weak D call TRBD1 (5 bases). CDR1 and CDR2 from the germline V gene are KGHSH and LQKENI. There are 14 residues in the CDR3. With 2 bases removed from V and 2 bases from J, the gap between germline ends came to 9 bases. CDR3 DNA, as far as it was read: TGTGCCAGCTCACCAACAGGACCTAACACTGAA. It yields the protein CASSPTGPNTE. Given in full, the CDR3 is CASSPTGPNTEAFF.